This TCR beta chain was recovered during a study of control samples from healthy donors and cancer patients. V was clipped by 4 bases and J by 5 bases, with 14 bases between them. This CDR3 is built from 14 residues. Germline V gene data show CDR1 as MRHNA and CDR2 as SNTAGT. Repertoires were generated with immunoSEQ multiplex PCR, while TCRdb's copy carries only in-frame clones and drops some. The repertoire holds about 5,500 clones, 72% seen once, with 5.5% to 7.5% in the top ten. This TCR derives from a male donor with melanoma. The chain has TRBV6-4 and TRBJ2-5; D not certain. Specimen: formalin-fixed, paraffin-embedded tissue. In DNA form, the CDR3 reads TGTGCCAGCAGTGTGGTAAGGTTTTGTGAGACCCAGTACTTC. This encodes CASSVVRFCETQYF.